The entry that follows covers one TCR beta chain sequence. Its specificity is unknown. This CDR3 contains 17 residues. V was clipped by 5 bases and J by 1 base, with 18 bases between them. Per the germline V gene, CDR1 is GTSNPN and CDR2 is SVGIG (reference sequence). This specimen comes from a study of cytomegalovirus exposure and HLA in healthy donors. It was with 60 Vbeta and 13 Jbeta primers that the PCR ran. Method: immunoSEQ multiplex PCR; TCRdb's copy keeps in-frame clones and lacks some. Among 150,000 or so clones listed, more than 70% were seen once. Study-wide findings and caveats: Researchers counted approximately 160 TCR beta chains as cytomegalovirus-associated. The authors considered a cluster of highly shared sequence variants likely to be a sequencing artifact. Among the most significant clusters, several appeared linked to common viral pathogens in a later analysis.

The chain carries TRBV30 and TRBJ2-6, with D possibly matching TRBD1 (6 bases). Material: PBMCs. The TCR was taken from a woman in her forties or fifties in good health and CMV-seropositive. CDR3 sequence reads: CAWDRRGRGSGANVLTF. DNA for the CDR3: TGTGCCTGGGACCGCAGGGGCCGGGGTTCTGGGGCCAACGTCCTGACTTTC.